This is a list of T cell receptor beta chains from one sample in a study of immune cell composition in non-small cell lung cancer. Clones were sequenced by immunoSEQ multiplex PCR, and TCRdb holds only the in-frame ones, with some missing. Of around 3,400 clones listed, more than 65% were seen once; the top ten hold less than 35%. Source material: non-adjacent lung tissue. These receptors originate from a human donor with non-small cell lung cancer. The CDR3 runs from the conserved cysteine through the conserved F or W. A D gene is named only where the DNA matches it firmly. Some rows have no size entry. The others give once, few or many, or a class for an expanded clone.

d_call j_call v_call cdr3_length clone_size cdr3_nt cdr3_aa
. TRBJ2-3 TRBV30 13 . TGTGCCTGGGCTACCAGGAGGGCAGATACGCAGTATTTT CAWATRRADTQYF
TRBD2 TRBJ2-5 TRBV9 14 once TGTGCCAGCAGCCCCGGGGGGTGGCGAGAGACCCAGTACTTC CASSPGGWRETQYF
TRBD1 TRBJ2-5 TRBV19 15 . TGTGCCAGTAGTATGCGACAGGGGGCCGTGGAGACCCAGTACTTC CASSMRQGAVETQYF
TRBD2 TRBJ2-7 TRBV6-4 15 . TGTGCCAGCAGTGAGCAGGCGGGAGTGACGTACGAGCAGTACTTC CASSEQAGVTYEQYF
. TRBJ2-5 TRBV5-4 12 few TGTGCCAGCAGCGAGGGAGAAGAGACCCAGTACTTC CASSEGEETQYF
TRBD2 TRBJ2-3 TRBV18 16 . TGTGCCAGCTCACCCGGGACTAGCGGAAGCACAGATACGCAGTATTTT CASSPGTSGSTDTQYF
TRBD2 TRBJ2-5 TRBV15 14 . TGTGCCACCAGCAACCCAGGACTAGGGGAGACCCAGTACTTC CATSNPGLGETQYF
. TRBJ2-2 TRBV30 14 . TGTGCCTGGCAAGCCCAGGGCAACACCGGGGAGCTGTTTTTT CAWQAQGNTGELFF
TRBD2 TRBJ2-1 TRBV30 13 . TGTGCCTGGAGTAACGGCGGGAGTAATGAGCAGTTCTTC CAWSNGGSNEQFF
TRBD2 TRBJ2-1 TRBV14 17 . TGTGCCAGCAGCGTAGGGGGTACTAGCGGGAGGATCGAGGAGCAGTTCTTC CASSVGGTSGRIEEQFF
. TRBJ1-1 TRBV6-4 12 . TGTGCCAGCAGTGGAGGGATCGCTGAAGCTTTCTTT CASSGGIAEAFF
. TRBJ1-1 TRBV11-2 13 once TGTGCCAGCAGCTTAAGGAGGAACACTGAAGCTTTCTTT CASSLRRNTEAFF
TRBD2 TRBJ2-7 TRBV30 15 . TGTGCCTGGACGGGGGGCGGGAGGGCCCTCTCCGAGCAGTACTTC CAWTGGGRALSEQYF
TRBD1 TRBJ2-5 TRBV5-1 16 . TGCGCCAGCAGCTTGGGCTCAACAGGGGGCCAAGAGACCCAGTACTTC CASSLGSTGGQETQYF
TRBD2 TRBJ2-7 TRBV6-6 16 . TGTGCCAGCAGTTCTACGGGACTAGCGGGGTACTACGAGCAGTACTTC CASSSTGLAGYYEQYF
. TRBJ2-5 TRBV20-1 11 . TGCAGTGCAACGTTTAGTGAGACCCAGTACTTC CSATFSETQYF
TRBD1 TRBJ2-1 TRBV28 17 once TGTGCCAGCAGACCGACCGGGACAGGGGCCCTCTACAATGAGCAGTTCTTC CASRPTGTGALYNEQFF
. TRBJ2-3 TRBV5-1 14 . TGCGCCAGCAGCTTGGGGACTCTCGCAGATACGCAGTATTTT CASSLGTLADTQYF
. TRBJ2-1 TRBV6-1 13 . TGTGCCAGCAGGGGCAGGGAATTTGAGGAGCAGTTCTTC CASRGREFEEQFF
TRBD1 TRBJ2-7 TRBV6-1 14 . TGTGCCAGCAGTGAGGGACAGCACTCCTACGAGCAGTACTTC CASSEGQHSYEQYF
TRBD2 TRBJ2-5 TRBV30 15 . TGTGCCTGGAGTCGACTAGCGGTAAAACAAGAGACCCAGTACTTC CAWSRLAVKQETQYF
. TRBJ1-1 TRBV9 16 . TGTGCCAGCAGCTCGGGACCGACGAGGACTAGCACTGAAGCTTTCTTT CASSSGPTRTSTEAFF
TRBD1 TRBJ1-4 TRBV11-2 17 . TGTGCCAGCAGCAGGGACAGGGGGCGCCCAACTAATGAAAAACTGTTTTTT CASSRDRGRPTNEKLFF
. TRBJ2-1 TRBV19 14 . TGTGCCAGTAGTATTACAGCCTCCTACAATGAGCAGTTCTTC CASSITASYNEQFF
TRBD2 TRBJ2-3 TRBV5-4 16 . TGTGCCAGCAACCTTGCCGGGACTAGTTTTGCAGATACGCGGTATTTT CASNLAGTSFADTRYF
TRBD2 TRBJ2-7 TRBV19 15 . TGTGCCAGTAGTACACGGACTAGCGGATTATTTGAGCAGTACTTC CASSTRTSGLFEQYF
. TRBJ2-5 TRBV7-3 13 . TGTGCCAGCAGCCTATACGGTGAGGAGACCCAGTACTTC CASSLYGEETQYF
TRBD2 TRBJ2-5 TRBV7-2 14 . TGTGCCAGCAGCCCGTGGGCGGGAGAAGAGACCCAGTACTTC CASSPWAGEETQYF
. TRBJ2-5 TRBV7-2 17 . TGTGCCAGCAGCCGGTCCCTACTACGCTTTCCCCAAGAGACCCAGTACTTC CASSRSLLRFPQETQYF
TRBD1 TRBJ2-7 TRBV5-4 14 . TGTGCCAGCAGCTTGAACAGGGGGCGTCCCGAGCAGTACTTC CASSLNRGRPEQYF
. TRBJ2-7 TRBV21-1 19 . TGTGCCAGCGCGGCGAGGAGGAGGGACTGTAACAGTCGCCAATACGAGCAGTACTTC CASAARRRDCNSRQYEQYF
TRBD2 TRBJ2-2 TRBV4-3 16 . TGCGCCAGCAGCCAAGCGCCTAGCGGCCTTACCGGGGAGCTGTTTTTT CASSQAPSGLTGELFF
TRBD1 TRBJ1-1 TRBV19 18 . TGTGCCAGTAAAACCGGGACAGGGGGCGCAGAGAGGAACACTGAAGCTTTCTTT CASKTGTGGAERNTEAFF
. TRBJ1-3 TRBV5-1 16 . TGCGCCAGCAGCAAAACCAAGAGCGACTCTGGAAACACCATATATTTT CASSKTKSDSGNTIYF
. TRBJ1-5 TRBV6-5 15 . TGTGCCAGCAGACGGGACGGACAGTACAATCAGCCCCAGCATTTT CASRRDGQYNQPQHF
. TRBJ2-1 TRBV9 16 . TGTGCCAGCAGCGTAGCGGAGGGGGCCGGCTACAATGAGCAGTTCTTC CASSVAEGAGYNEQFF
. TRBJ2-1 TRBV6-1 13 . TGTGCCAGCAGCGTCGGACAGTTGAATGAGCAGTTCTTC CASSVGQLNEQFF
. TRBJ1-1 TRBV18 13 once TGTGCCAGCACCTCCGGGGAGAACACTGAAGCTTTCTTT CASTSGENTEAFF
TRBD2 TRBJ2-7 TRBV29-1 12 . TGCAGCGTTCGAATGGGAGGGAACGAGCAGTACTTC CSVRMGGNEQYF
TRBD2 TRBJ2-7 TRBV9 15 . TGTGCCAGCAGCCCTCGCCTGGGACTAAGCTACGAGCAGTACTTC CASSPRLGLSYEQYF
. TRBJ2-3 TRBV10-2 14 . TGCGCCAGCAACCTCAGGGTTCGGGCAGATACGCAGTATTTT CASNLRVRADTQYF
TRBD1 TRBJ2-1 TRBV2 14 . TGTGCCAGCAGTCCAGGGACAGGGGAGCATGAGCAGTTCTTC CASSPGTGEHEQFF
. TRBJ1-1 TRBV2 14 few TGTGCCAGCAGTGGAAACAGGGAGCACACTGAAGCTTTCTTT CASSGNREHTEAFF
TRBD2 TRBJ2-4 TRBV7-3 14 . TGTGCCAGCAGCCTAGCGGGAGCCAAAAACATTCAGTACTTC CASSLAGAKNIQYF
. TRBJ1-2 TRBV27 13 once TGTGCCAGCAGTTTTGGGCTGGGGGCCGGCTACACCTTC CASSFGLGAGYTF
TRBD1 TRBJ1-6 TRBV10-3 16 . TGTGCCATCAGTGAGCCCGGGACAGGGTGGGCCTCACCCCTCCACTTT CAISEPGTGWASPLHF
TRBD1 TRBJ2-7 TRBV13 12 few TGTGCCAGCAGCTTGGGGACAGTGGGGCAGTACTTC CASSLGTVGQYF
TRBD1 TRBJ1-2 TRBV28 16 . TGTGCCAGCAGTTTTATCGAAAGGGGACAGTGGGGCAGCTACACCTTC CASSFIERGQWGSYTF
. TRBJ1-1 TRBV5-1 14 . TGCGCCAGCAGCTTAGGGGTGGCGAACACTGAAGCTTTCTTT CASSLGVANTEAFF
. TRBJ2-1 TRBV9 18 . TGTGCCAGCAGCGTAGAGGGGCGGCCTTCGGCCAATAACAATGAGCAGTTCTTC CASSVEGRPSANNNEQFF
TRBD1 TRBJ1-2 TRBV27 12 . TGTGCCAGCAGGGGACAGAACTATGGCTACACCTTC CASRGQNYGYTF
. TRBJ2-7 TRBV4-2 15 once TGTGCCAGCAGCCAAGGTTTGTCGTACAACTACGAGCAGTACTTC CASSQGLSYNYEQYF
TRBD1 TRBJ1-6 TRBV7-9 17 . TGTGCCAGCAGCTTTACCCGCGGACAGGGACGAGCTTCACCCCTCCACTTT CASSFTRGQGRASPLHF
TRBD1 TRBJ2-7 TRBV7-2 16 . TGTGCCAGCAGCATAGACAGGGTTGGGAGTTGGTACGAGCAGTACTTC CASSIDRVGSWYEQYF
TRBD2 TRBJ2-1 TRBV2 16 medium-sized TGTGCCAGCAGTGATCCTTCTAGCGGGAGATATGTTGAGCAGTTCTTC CASSDPSSGRYVEQFF